This T cell receptor beta chain was identified during a study of blood T cell repertoires in COVID-19. On the study more broadly: Samples representing acute and convalescent COVID-19 were sourced from the United States, Italy and Spain. The cDNA or gDNA used as material had been derived from T cells, B-cell-depleted T cells, or PBMCs.

Study processing details: How many nucleated cells were present was estimated from reference gene primer amplification. Only in-frame clones appear in the TCRdb table, and some are missing; sequencing was by immunoSEQ multiplex PCR. V and J calls and clone size are those listed in that table; D and trimming were worked out from the DNA. Of 57,000 or so clones in the sample, roughly 80% were seen once. The CDR3 contains 14 residues. Between the trimmed V and J ends, which lost 1 base and 2 bases, there was a span of 9 bases. Per germline, CDR1 SGHRS and CDR2 YFSETQ. Sequenced sample: peripheral blood. This clonotype originated in a man in his fifties or sixties with acute or convalescent COVID-19. V is TRBV5-1 and J is TRBJ1-2, with D unclear. The CDR3 nucleotides are TGCGCCAGCAGCTTGAACGGCGGAAACTATGGCTACACCTTC. It is translated as CASSLNGGNYGYTF.